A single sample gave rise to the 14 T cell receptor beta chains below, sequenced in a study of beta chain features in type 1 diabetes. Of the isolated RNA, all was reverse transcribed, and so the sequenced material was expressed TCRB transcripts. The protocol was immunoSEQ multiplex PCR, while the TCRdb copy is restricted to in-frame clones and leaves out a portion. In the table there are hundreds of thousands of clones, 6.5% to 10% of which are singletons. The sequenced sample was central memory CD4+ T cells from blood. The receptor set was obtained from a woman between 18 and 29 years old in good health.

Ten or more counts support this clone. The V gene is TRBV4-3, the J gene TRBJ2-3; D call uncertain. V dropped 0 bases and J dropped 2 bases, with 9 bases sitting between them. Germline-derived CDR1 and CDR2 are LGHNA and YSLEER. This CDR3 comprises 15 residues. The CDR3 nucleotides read TGCGCCAGCAGCCAAGATTACGGCCACACAGATACGCAGTATTTT. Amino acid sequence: CASSQDYGHTDTQYF.

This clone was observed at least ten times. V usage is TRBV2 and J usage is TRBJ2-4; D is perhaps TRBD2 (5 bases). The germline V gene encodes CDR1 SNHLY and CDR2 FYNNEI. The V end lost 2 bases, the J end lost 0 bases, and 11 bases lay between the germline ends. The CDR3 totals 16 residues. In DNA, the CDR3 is TGTGCCAGCAGTGAAACGTGGAGCGGAGCCAAAAACATTCAGTACTTC. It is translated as CASSETWSGAKNIQYF.

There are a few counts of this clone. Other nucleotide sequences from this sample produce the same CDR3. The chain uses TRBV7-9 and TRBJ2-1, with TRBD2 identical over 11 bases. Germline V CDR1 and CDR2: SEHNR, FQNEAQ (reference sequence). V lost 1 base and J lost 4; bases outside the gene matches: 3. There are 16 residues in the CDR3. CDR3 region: CASSLGRTSGYNEQFF. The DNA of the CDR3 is TGTGCCAGCAGCTTAGGAAGGACTAGCGGGTACAATGAGCAGTTCTTC.

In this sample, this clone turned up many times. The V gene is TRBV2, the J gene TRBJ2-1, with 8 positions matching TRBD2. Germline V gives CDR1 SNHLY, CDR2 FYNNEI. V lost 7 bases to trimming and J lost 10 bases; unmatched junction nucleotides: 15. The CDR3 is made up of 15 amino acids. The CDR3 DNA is TGTGCCAGCACTGCTGAGTCTAGCGGGTCTGAGGAGCAGTTCTTC. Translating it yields CASTAESSGSEEQFF.

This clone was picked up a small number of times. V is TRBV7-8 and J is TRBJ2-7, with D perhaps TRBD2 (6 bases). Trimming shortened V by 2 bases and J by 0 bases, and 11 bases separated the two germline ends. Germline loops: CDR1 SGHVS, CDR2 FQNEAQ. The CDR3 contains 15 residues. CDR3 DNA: TGTGCCAGCAGCTTAAGGCGGGATCGCTCCTACGAGCAGTACTTC. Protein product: CASSLRRDRSYEQYF.

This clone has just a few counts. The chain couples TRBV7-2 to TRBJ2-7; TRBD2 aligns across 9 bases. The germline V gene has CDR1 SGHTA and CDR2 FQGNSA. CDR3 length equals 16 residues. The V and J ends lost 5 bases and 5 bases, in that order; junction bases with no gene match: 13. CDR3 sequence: CASSQRAREGHNEQYF. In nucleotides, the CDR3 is TGTGCCAGCAGCCAGAGGGCGCGGGAGGGTCATAACGAGCAGTACTTC. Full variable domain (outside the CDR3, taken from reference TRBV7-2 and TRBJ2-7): GAGVSQSPSNKVTEKGKDVELRCDPISGHTALYWYRQSLGQGLEFLIYFQGNSAPDKSGLPSDRFSAERTGGSVSTLTIQRTQQEDSAVYLCASSQRAREGHNEQYFGPGTRLTVT.

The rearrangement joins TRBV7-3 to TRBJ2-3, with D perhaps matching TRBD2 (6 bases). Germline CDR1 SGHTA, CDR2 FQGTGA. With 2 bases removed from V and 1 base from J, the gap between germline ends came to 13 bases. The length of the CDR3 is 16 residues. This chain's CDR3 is CASSLSRGGRTDTQYF. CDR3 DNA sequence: TGTGCCAGCAGCTTATCGCGGGGCGGGCGCACAGATACGCAGTATTTT.

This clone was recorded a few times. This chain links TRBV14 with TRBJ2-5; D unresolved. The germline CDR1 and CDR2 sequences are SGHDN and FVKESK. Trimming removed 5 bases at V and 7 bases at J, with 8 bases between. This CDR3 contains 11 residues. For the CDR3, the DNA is TGTGCCAGCAGCTCTGGGGTGACCCAGTACTTC. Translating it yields CASSSGVTQYF.

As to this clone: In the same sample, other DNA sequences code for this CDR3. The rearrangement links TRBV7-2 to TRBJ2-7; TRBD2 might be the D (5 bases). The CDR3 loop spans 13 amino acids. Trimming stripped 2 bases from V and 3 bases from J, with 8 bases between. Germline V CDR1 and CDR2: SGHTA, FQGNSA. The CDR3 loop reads CASSLNRDYEQYF. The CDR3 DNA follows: TGTGCCAGCAGCTTAAATCGGGACTACGAGCAGTACTTC.

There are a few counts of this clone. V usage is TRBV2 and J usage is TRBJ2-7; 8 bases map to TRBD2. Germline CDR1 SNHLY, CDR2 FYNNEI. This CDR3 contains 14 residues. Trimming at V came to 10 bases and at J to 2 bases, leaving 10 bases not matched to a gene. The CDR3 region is CATARREETYEQYF. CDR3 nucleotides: TGTGCCACAGCCAGGCGGGAGGAAACCTACGAGCAGTACTTC.

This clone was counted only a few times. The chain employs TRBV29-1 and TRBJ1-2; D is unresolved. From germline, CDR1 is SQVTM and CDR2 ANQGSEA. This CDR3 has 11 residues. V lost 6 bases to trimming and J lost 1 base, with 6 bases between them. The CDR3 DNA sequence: TGCAGCGTGGGCCTTAACTATGGCTACACCTTC. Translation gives CSVGLNYGYTF.

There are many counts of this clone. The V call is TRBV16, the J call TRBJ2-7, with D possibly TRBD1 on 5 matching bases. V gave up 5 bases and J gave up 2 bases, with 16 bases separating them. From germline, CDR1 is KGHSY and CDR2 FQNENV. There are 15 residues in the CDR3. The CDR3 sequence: CASSGLGDPTYEQYF. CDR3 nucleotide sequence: TGTGCCAGCAGCGGGTTAGGGGATCCTACCTACGAGCAGTACTTC.

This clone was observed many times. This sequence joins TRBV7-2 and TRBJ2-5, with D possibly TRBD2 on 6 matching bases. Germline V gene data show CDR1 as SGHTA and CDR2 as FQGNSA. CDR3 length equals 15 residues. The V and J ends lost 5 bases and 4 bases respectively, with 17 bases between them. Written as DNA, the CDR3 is TGTGCCAGCAGCCGAGGAGTGGCGGGACGAGAGACCCAGTACTTC. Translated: CASSRGVAGRETQYF.

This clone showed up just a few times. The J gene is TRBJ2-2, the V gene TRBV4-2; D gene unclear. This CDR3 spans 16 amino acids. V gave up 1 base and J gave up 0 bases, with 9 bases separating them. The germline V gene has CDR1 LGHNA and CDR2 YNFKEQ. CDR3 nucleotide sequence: TGTGCCAGCAGCCAAGCGGGCAGAACGAACACCGGGGAGCTGTTTTTT. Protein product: CASSQAGRTNTGELFF.